What follows is one TCR beta chain and its context. What it binds is not known. CDR3 regions were amplified by Arm-PCR using iRepertoire HTBI primers to build TCR beta libraries. Each CDR3 protein gets one entry after TCRdb re-called the multiplex PCR reads with MiXCR. The sample includes roughly 510,000 distinct CDR3 sequences, more than 15% of them seen just once. The sample comes from a study of regulatory T cells in long-lasting Graves disease. General study results and limits: Preferential use of TRBV28, TRBJ1-2 and TRBJ2-5 was seen in persistent disease. Persistent patients shared more public clonotypes (2,741) than newly diagnosed patients (approximately 1,000).

The time point is: newly diagnosed GD, antithyroid drugs for less than 3 months. Scientists built the TCR library using RNA that was extracted from PBMCs. This CDR3 is built from 15 residues. Germline values: CDR1 MNHEY, CDR2 SMNVEV (reference sequence). Trimming removed 5 bases from V and 6 bases from J; junction bases left unmatched: 7. The sample also formed part of further work on T cells in Graves' hyperthyroidism and ophthalmopathy.

The sequence came from a young man with Graves disease. The sequencing used peripheral blood mononuclear cells (PBMCs), collected at new diagnosis, from a patient treated with antithyroid drugs. The chain is built from TRBV27 and TRBJ2-7, with TRBD2 identical over 13 bases. DNA for the CDR3: TGTGCCAGCAGTCCCCCGGGACTAGCGGGATCCGAGCAGTACTTC. Translated: CASSPPGLAGSEQYF.